The sequence of this T cell receptor (beta chain) was determined in a study of TIL therapy for anti-PD-1-resistant metastatic lung cancer. Germline values: CDR1 SGHDN, CDR2 FVKESK. V shed 2 bases and J shed 9 bases, with 17 bases lying between them. This CDR3 comprises 15 residues. Sequencing used immunoSEQ v3. Profiling relied on immunoSEQ multiplex PCR, and the TCRdb table lists in-frame clones only, not all of them. The sample contains some 46,000 clones, 70% to 80% of which appear only once. As to time point: pre-treatment sample, taken before nivolumab and TIL therapy. Stage 4 NSCLC adults joined between late 2017 and 2020.

This clonotype was obtained from a man in his sixties or seventies with non-small cell lung cancer. Source: blood, taken at baseline. V is TRBV14 and J is TRBJ2-1; either TRBD1 or TRBD2 may fit D (5 bases each). The CDR3 loop reads CASSQSGTRRIEQFF. The CDR3 DNA reads TGTGCCAGCAGCCAATCCGGGACCCGGCGGATTGAGCAGTTCTTC.